This is a list of T cell receptor beta chains from one sample in a study of T cells in localized non-small cell lung cancer. Using immunoSEQ multiplex PCR, the repertoire was profiled, and TCRdb retains in-frame clones only, with some absent. The profile shows roughly 40,000 clones, approximately 88% of them singletons. Sequencing was performed on peripheral blood, taken before any cancer treatment. These TCRs come from a woman aged 35 to 69 with stage I lung adenocarcinoma. CDR3s include the opening cysteine and the closing phenylalanine or tryptophan. Each record gives: CDR3 protein, CDR3 DNA, clone size, D gene, J gene, V gene. D genes are given only for firm matches. Rows may omit the clone size; those that give it use once, few, many or a size class.

CASRQDSGETQYF TGTGCCAGCAGGCAGGACAGTGGGGAGACCCAGTACTTC NA NA TRBJ2-5 TRBV2
CASSSGLANEQFF TGTGCCAGCAGCTCCGGACTAGCCAATGAGCAGTTCTTC NA TRBD2 TRBJ2-1 TRBV7-2
CASSLAENTEAFF TGTGCCAGCAGCTTAGCAGAGAACACTGAAGCTTTCTTT few NA TRBJ1-1 TRBV7-3
CASSLGGSYNSPLHF TGCGCCAGCAGCTTGGGGGGCTCCTATAATTCACCCCTCCACTTT NA NA TRBJ1-6 TRBV5-1
CASSPRGVTDTQYF TGTGCCAGCAGCCCTCGTGGGGTCACAGATACGCAGTATTTT NA NA TRBJ2-3 TRBV5-4
CASADSPTYEQYF TGTGCCTCCGCCGACAGTCCCACCTACGAGCAGTACTTC NA NA TRBJ2-7 TRBV30
CATGQGSGNTIYF TGTGCCACCGGTCAGGGCTCTGGAAACACCATATATTTT NA NA TRBJ1-3 TRBV10-3
CASSLEPGAVYEQYF TGTGCCAGCAGCTTGGAACCGGGAGCAGTCTACGAGCAGTACTTC NA NA TRBJ2-7 TRBV5-6
CASSRSYSDQAHNEQFF TGTGCCAGCAGCCGATCCTACTCGGATCAAGCCCACAATGAGCAGTTCTTC once NA TRBJ2-1 TRBV4-2
CASSSGTGEGKNIQYF TGTGCCAGCAGTTCGGGGACAGGGGAAGGCAAAAACATTCAGTACTTC NA TRBD1 TRBJ2-4 TRBV27